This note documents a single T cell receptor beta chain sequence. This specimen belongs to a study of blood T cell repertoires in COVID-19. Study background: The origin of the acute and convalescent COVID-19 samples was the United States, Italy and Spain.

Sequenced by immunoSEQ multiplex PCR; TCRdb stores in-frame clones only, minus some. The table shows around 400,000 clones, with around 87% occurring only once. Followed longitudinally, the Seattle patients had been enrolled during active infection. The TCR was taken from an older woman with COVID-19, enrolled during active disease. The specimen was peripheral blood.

The CDR3 coding sequence is TGTGCCACCAGCAGGGACAGGGGGCAATATGGCTACACCTTC. This translates into CATSRDRGQYGYTF. The chain has TRBV15 and TRBJ1-2; 11 bases are shared with TRBD1. Germline CDR1 and CDR2: LNHNV and YYDKDF (reference sequence). The CDR3 covers 14 residues. J was trimmed by 5 bases and V by 3 bases; bases with no gene match: 2.